The next 23 T cell receptor beta chains were all read from a single sample in a study of vaccination and CD4 T cells after COVID-19. No antigens are known for them. Treatment denoted: roughly 10-day PBMC culture with coronavirus spike peptide pools or control peptides (ViraFEST assay). Sequencing of DNA taken from cultured CD4+ T cells relied on the Oncomine TCR Beta short-read assay. TCRdb called the PCR reads again in MiXCR, with one record for every CDR3 protein. This table holds about 19,000 distinct CDR3 sequences, roughly 50% found once. The material sequenced was CD4+ T cells from blood, cultured in vitro, taken after SARS-CoV-2 vaccination. The receptor set was obtained from a human donor who had recovered from COVID-19.

The chain couples TRBV21-1 to TRBJ1-1; the table's D call, TRBD1, has no DNA check behind it. TRBV21-1 is recorded as a pseudogene. This CDR3 is built from 13 residues. The DNA for the CDR3 is TGTGCCAGCAGCAAAGGGAGGGGGGATGAAGCTTTCTTT. Translating gives CASSKGRGDEAFF.

This clonotype was seen a handful of times. The chain combines TRBV6-5 with TRBJ1-1; tentatively, D is TRBD1 (6 bases). This CDR3 contains 16 residues. The V gene's germline CDR1 is MNHEY and CDR2 SVGAGI. Between the trimmed V and J ends, which lost 4 bases and 5 bases, there was a span of 20 bases. CDR3 in DNA: TGTGCCAGCAGTTCTATCGGGCCCCCTCAGGGGACTGAAGCTTTCTTT. It is translated as CASSSIGPPQGTEAFF.

The chain links TRBV5-4 to TRBJ1-1, with D uncertain. The CDR3 covers 18 residues. V lost 4 bases and J 7 bases, leaving 29 bases between the germline ends. The V gene's germline CDR1 is SGHNT and CDR2 YYREEE (reference sequence). The CDR3 DNA reads TGTGCCAGCAGCCCGCCGGGTAGGGCCCTCCTGACGATTGGTGAAGCTTTCTTT. It yields the protein CASSPPGRALLTIGEAFF.

This chain connects TRBV2 to TRBJ2-5; 8 bases align to TRBD1. V lost 7 bases, J lost 7 bases, and 11 bases stayed unmatched. The CDR3 sequence is 14 residues long. Germline-derived CDR1 and CDR2 are SNHLY and FYNNEI. For the CDR3, the DNA is TGTGCCAGCAAAAACAGGGGGGTTCTTGGGACCCAGTACTTC. It encodes CASKNRGVLGTQYF.

This clonotype was recorded a few times. The rearrangement links TRBV27 to TRBJ2-3; TRBD1 agrees at 10 bases. Germline CDR1 reads MNHEY; CDR2 reads SMNVEV (reference sequence). V dropped 3 bases and J dropped 2; count of bases not matched to a gene: 2. This CDR3 has 15 amino acids. CDR3 coding DNA: TGTGCCAGCAGTTTGGGACAGGGGCACACAGATACGCAGTATTTT. Encoded protein: CASSLGQGHTDTQYF.

The genes are TRBV5-4 and TRBJ2-7, with D unresolved. The CDR3 has 12 residues. Germline V lookup: CDR1 SGHNT, CDR2 YYREEE (reference sequence). V was trimmed by 0 bases and J by 6 bases, leaving 7 bases between them. The CDR3 reads CASSLDPFEQYF. The CDR3 DNA sequence: TGTGCCAGCAGCTTGGACCCATTCGAGCAGTACTTC.

The rearrangement joins TRBV29-1 to TRBJ2-3, with 8 bases lining up with TRBD2. The CDR3 is 14 residues long. CDR1 is SQVTM and CDR2 is ANQGSEA in the germline V gene. V lost 3 bases and J lost 4; bases outside the gene matches: 6. The CDR3 reads CSVEVAGSPDTQYF. CDR3 DNA: TGCAGCGTTGAGGTAGCGGGGTCCCCAGATACGCAGTATTTT.

V usage is TRBV2 and J usage is TRBJ2-5; 8 positions agree with TRBD1. The CDR3 is 15 amino acids. J gave up 1 base and V 6 bases, and 7 bases lay outside the gene matches. Germline V gene lookup returns CDR1 SNHLY and CDR2 FYNNEI. CDR3 loop: CASRDGTGPQETQYF. The CDR3, as DNA: TGTGCCAGCAGAGACGGGACAGGCCCCCAAGAGACCCAGTACTTC.

The rearrangement links TRBV5-4 to TRBJ1-5, with a tentative D call TRBD1 (5 bases). The CDR3 runs 17 residues. Deletions cut 0 bases from V and 0 bases from J, with 13 bases between. Germline V lookup: CDR1 SGHNT, CDR2 YYREEE (reference sequence). The CDR3 DNA is TGTGCCAGCAGCTTGGTACGGGGACTTTATAGCAATCAGCCCCAGCATTTT. Protein sequence: CASSLVRGLYSNQPQHF.

This rearrangement joins TRBV20-1 to TRBJ2-3; a weak D match, TRBD2 (5 bases). The ends were cut back, 2 bases at V and 5 bases at J, with 20 bases in the middle. The CDR3 totals 16 residues. Germline CDR1 reads DFQATT; CDR2 reads SNEGSKA (reference sequence). The CDR3 region has the DNA TGCAGTGCTAGAATGTTTAGAGGGAACGTGAGAGATACGCAGTATTTT. Translation: CSARMFRGNVRDTQYF.

This sequence joins TRBV19 and TRBJ1-2, with 7 positions matching TRBD1. V shed 4 bases and J 2 bases; nucleotides not matched to a gene: 1. Germline V gene sequence: CDR1 LNHDA, CDR2 SQIVND (reference sequence). This CDR3 region has 13 residues. The CDR3 nucleotides are TGTGCCAGTAGTAAGGGGGCGAACTATGGCTACACCTTC. The encoded protein is CASSKGANYGYTF. The full variable domain, with the rest looked up from reference TRBV19 and TRBJ1-2, is DGGITQSPKYLFRKEGQNVTLSCEQNLNHDAMYWYRQDPGQGLRLIYYSQIVNDFQKGDIAEGYSVSREKKESFPLTVTSAQKNPTAFYLCASSKGANYGYTFGSGTRLTVV.

The chain recombines TRBV11-3 with TRBJ2-7, with D possibly TRBD1 on 6 matching bases. Trimming took off 2 bases at V and 0 bases at J, with 11 bases between the two ends. The CDR3 sequence is 15 residues long. Germline-derived CDR1 and CDR2 are SGHNT and YENEEA. CDR3 sequence reads: CASSLQGLSSYEQYF. DNA of the CDR3: TGTGCCAGCAGCTTACAGGGGCTAAGCTCCTACGAGCAGTACTTC.

This clonotype was seen only a few times. The rearrangement links TRBV5-4 to TRBJ2-5; 8 bases agree with TRBD1. The V gene's germline CDR1 is SGHNT and CDR2 YYREEE (reference sequence). CDR3 size: 15 residues. V lost 5 bases, J lost 4 bases, and 10 bases stayed unmatched. The CDR3 sequence: CASSHDRGAGETQYF. The CDR3 DNA reads as TGTGCCAGCAGTCATGACAGGGGAGCTGGAGAGACCCAGTACTTC.

This clonotype turned up a few times. J is TRBJ1-5 and V is TRBV7-2, with 9 bases matching TRBD1. Germline V gene sequence: CDR1 SGHTA, CDR2 FQGNSA. The CDR3 extends over 15 amino acids. V trimming: 1 base; J trimming: 6 bases; junction bases outside the gene matches: 4. This CDR3 is CASSLDRGLGQPQHF. For the CDR3, the DNA is TGTGCCAGCAGCTTAGACAGGGGGCTCGGTCAGCCCCAGCATTTT.

The chain is built from TRBV10-3 and TRBJ2-7, with a weak D call TRBD1 (6 bases). V shed 2 bases and J shed 4 bases, with 12 bases lying between them. Germline assignment: CDR1 ENHRY and CDR2 SYGVKD. This CDR3 contains 14 residues. Here the CDR3 DNA reads TGTGCCATCAGTGAGGACCAGGGGAGATACGAGCAGTACTTC. Amino acid sequence: CAISEDQGRYEQYF.

The chain carries TRBV20-1 and TRBJ2-7; D is possibly TRBD2 (5 bases). The V gene lost 3 bases and the J gene lost 0 bases, with 9 bases spanning the gap. Germline loops: CDR1 DFQATT, CDR2 SNEGSKA (reference sequence). This CDR3 has 13 residues. CDR3 sequence reads: CSARTTSSYEQYF. Written as DNA, the CDR3 is TGCAGTGCTAGGACTACCAGCTCCTACGAGCAGTACTTC.

V gene TRBV15 combines with J gene TRBJ1-2; D is uncertain. V was clipped by 5 bases and J by 0 bases, with 16 bases between them. The CDR3 sequence is 16 residues long. CDR1 LNHNV and CDR2 YYDKDF come from the germline V gene (reference sequence). The DNA for the CDR3 is TGTGCCACCAGCCTTTCGGGCTCGACCCCTAACTATGGCTACACCTTC. This gives the protein CATSLSGSTPNYGYTF.

The chain is built from TRBV5-6 and TRBJ1-1; D unclear. The V end lost 7 bases, the J end lost 3 bases, and 16 bases lay between the germline ends. The CDR3 runs to 14 residues. The germline V gene encodes CDR1 SGHDT and CDR2 YYEEEE. The CDR3 region is CASCRATADTEAFF. In DNA form, the CDR3 reads TGTGCCAGCTGCCGTGCCACAGCGGACACTGAAGCTTTCTTT.

The chain couples TRBV24-1 to TRBJ2-3, with D unresolved. The CDR3 consists of 14 residues. V lost 3 bases, J lost 8 bases, and 14 bases lay in between. Germline CDR1 reads KGHDR; CDR2 reads SFDVKD. CDR3 loop: CATSDTRVPGTQYF. The CDR3 DNA follows: TGTGCCACCAGTGATACCCGGGTCCCAGGTACGCAGTATTTT.

In its sample, this clonotype was seen a few times. The chain's CDR3 is CSAMLQGVNQPQHF. CDR3 nucleotides: TGCAGTGCTATGTTACAGGGGGTTAATCAGCCCCAGCATTTT. J is TRBJ1-5 and V is TRBV20-1; 8 bases match TRBD1. This CDR3 contains 14 residues. Trimming cost V 4 bases and J 4 bases; bases outside gene matches: 6. Germline V gene sequence: CDR1 DFQATT, CDR2 SNEGSKA (reference sequence).

The V and J genes are TRBV5-8 and TRBJ1-2, with D hard to call. Germline-derived CDR1 and CDR2 are SGHTS and YDEGEE. The CDR3 is made up of 14 amino acids. Trimming stripped 5 bases from V and 0 bases from J, with 11 bases between. CDR3 sequence reads: CASSLTGTNYGYTF. The CDR3 DNA follows: TGTGCCAGCAGTTTGACCGGGACTAACTATGGCTACACCTTC.

The sample holds a few counts of this clonotype. This rearrangement joins TRBV27 to TRBJ1-2; no clear D. Trimming removed 2 bases at V and 0 bases at J, with 7 bases between. The CDR3 length is 14 residues. Per germline, CDR1 MNHEY and CDR2 SMNVEV (reference sequence). The CDR3 sequence: CASSLNGPNYGYTF. CDR3 in DNA: TGTGCCAGCAGTTTAAACGGACCTAACTATGGCTACACCTTC.

Only one count was recorded for this clonotype. The chain employs TRBV28 and TRBJ1-1; 8 nucleotides match TRBD1. Losses at the gene ends were 4 bases for V and 2 bases for J; bases not matched to a gene: 3. Germline lookup yields CDR1 MDHEN and CDR2 SYDVKM. The CDR3 totals 14 residues. The CDR3 protein is CASSSGGPNTEAFF. The CDR3 bases are TGTGCCAGCAGTTCAGGGGGCCCCAACACTGAAGCTTTCTTT.